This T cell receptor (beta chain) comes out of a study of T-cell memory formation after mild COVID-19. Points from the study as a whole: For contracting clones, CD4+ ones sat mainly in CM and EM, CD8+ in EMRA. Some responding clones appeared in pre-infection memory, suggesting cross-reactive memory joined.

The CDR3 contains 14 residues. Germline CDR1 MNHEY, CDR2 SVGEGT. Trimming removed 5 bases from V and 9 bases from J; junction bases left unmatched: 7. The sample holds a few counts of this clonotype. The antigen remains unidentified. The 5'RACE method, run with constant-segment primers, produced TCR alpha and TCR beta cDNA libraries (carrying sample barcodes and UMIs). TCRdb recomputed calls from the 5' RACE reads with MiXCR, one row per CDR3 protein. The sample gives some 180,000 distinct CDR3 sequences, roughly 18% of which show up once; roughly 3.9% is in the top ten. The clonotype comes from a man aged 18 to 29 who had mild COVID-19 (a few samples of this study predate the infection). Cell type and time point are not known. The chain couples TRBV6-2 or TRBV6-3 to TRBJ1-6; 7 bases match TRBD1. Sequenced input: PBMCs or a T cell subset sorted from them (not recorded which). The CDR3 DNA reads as TGTGCCAGCAGTCTACAGGGGAGAGGTTCACCCCTCCACTTT. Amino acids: CASSLQGRGSPLHF.